Each of the 14 T cell receptor beta chains below was sequenced from the same sample in a study of cytomegalovirus exposure and HLA in healthy donors (dated by TCRdb to 2016 to 2017). The library was produced with the immunoSEQ multiplex PCR assay. For the multiplex PCR, a mixture combining 60 forward primers for TCR Vbeta segments and 13 reverse primers for TCR Jbeta segments was used. The immuneACCESS repertoire file appears here via TCRdb, limited to in-frame rearrangements. These files lack a portion of the clones; in checked studies, under half of the deficit traces to unresolved V genes, and the cause of the others is not known. The sample data list some 150,000 clones, and 70% to 90% of these were observed just once. The ten largest account for 2% to 2.5% of the sample. Sequenced sample: PBMCs. The receptor source for this set is a woman aged 18-30 years in good health and CMV-seronegative.

V usage is TRBV29-1 and J usage is TRBJ2-3; D is uncertain. Per germline, CDR1 SQVTM and CDR2 ANQGSEA. The CDR3 has 11 residues. The ends were cut back, 8 bases at V and 4 bases at J, with 10 bases in the middle. CDR3 in DNA: TGCAGCCCACTCCAGGCAGATACGCAGTATTTT. This codes for CSPLQADTQYF.

The V call is TRBV9, the J call TRBJ2-7; 9 nucleotides line up with TRBD1. J was trimmed by 6 bases and V by 0 bases; bases with no gene match: 4. The V gene's germline CDR1 is SGDLS and CDR2 YYNGEE. The CDR3 consists of 14 residues. The CDR3 reads CASSVGTGALEQYF. The DNA for the CDR3 is TGTGCCAGCAGCGTAGGGACAGGGGCCCTCGAGCAGTACTTC.

The rearrangement uses TRBV2 and TRBJ1-2, with 8 nucleotides matching TRBD1. The germline V gene has CDR1 SNHLY and CDR2 FYNNEI. The J segment lost 7 bases and the V segment lost 4 bases, leaving 2 bases of the junction unmatched. This CDR3 region has 12 residues. Written as DNA, the CDR3 is TGTGCCAGCAGTGGCAGGGGGCTTGGCTACACCTTC. It is translated as CASSGRGLGYTF.

This chain uses TRBV27 with TRBJ2-5; the match to TRBD1 covers 8 bases. Germline V lookup: CDR1 MNHEY, CDR2 SMNVEV (reference sequence). Unmatched junction bases numbered 11, after V lost 6 bases and J lost 5 bases. The CDR3 loop spans 15 amino acids. CDR3: CASRPSRGPWETQYF. As DNA, the CDR3 is TGTGCCAGCAGACCCTCCAGGGGGCCGTGGGAGACCCAGTACTTC.

This chain joins TRBV19 and TRBJ2-5; 8 nucleotides align to TRBD2. The J call may be incorrect, as the DNA end agrees better with TRBJ2-7. Germline CDR1 is LNHDA and CDR2 is SQIVND (reference sequence). CDR3 length: 14 amino acids. CDR3 sequence: CASSALAGTGEQYF. The CDR3 coding sequence is TGTGCCAGTAGTGCCTTAGCGGGGACGGGCGAGCAGTACTTC.

V and J are TRBV15 and TRBJ2-5, with D unresolved. The CDR3 runs to 14 residues. Germline V gene data show CDR1 as LNHNV and CDR2 as YYDKDF (reference sequence). Trimming left V 0 bases short and J 5 bases short, with 10 bases between. CDR3 sequence: CATSRDQLGETQYF. The CDR3 DNA reads TGTGCCACCAGCAGAGATCAACTCGGGGAGACCCAGTACTTC.

The chain joins TRBV19 to TRBJ1-2, with 7 bases fitting TRBD1. The CDR3 is 15 residues long. V was clipped by 6 bases and J by 8 bases; unmatched bases: 15. Germline lookup yields CDR1 LNHDA and CDR2 SQIVND (reference sequence). The CDR3 DNA sequence: TGTGCCAGTAGGCTTATCCTTGACAGGGTAGGCGGCTACACCTTC. This codes for CASRLILDRVGGYTF. Filled out from reference TRBV19 and TRBJ1-2, the complete variable domain reads DGGITQSPKYLFRKEGQNVTLSCEQNLNHDAMYWYRQDPGQGLRLIYYSQIVNDFQKGDIAEGYSVSREKKESFPLTVTSAQKNPTAFYLCASRLILDRVGGYTFGSGTRLTVV.

The chain uses TRBV6-6 and TRBJ1-2, with unresolved D. The germline CDR1 and CDR2 sequences are MNHNY and SVGAGI (reference sequence). The CDR3 is made up of 11 amino acids. V lost 2 bases and J lost 7, with 5 bases in between. The DNA for the CDR3 is TGTGCCAGCAGTTACCACAGTGGCTACACCTTC. Translation gives CASSYHSGYTF.

The gene calls are TRBV6-6 and TRBJ2-2; 11 bases agree with TRBD1. The germline V gene encodes CDR1 MNHNY and CDR2 SVGAGI (reference sequence). The CDR3 has 13 residues. CDR3 bases: TGTGCTTTGAGGGACAGGGGGTCCGGGGAGCTGTTTTTT. Translating it yields CALRDRGSGELFF.

The V gene is TRBV28, the J gene TRBJ2-7, with a weak D call TRBD1 (6 bases). The germline V gene encodes CDR1 MDHEN and CDR2 SYDVKM. This CDR3 spans 13 amino acids. The V end was cut by 2 bases, the J end by 2 bases, with 7 bases between. As DNA, the CDR3 is TGTGCCAGCAGTTTACAGGGGACCTACGAGCAGTACTTC. It encodes CASSLQGTYEQYF.

This clone appeared once. This chain connects TRBV30 to TRBJ1-2; D not certain. Germline CDR1 and CDR2: GTSNPN and SVGIG (reference sequence). V gave up 0 bases and J gave up 1 base, with 9 bases separating them. The length of the CDR3 is 14 residues. The CDR3 reads CAWSVRRSNYGYTF. The CDR3 bases are TGTGCCTGGAGTGTTCGGAGGAGTAACTATGGCTACACCTTC.

The chain is built from TRBV2 and TRBJ2-7, with a tentative D call TRBD2 (5 bases). V gave up 6 bases and J gave up 0 bases, with 15 bases separating them. The CDR3 sequence is 15 residues long. Germline values: CDR1 SNHLY, CDR2 FYNNEI. CDR3 nucleotide sequence: TGTGCCAGCAGCGGGTTAAGCGGTCGCTCCTACGAGCAGTACTTC. It encodes CASSGLSGRSYEQYF.

The chain employs TRBV4-1 and TRBJ1-2; maybe TRBD1 (6 bases). Germline V gives CDR1 MGHRA, CDR2 YSYEKL. The CDR3 spans 13 residues. V gave up 1 base and J gave up 10 bases, with 13 bases separating them. The CDR3 DNA reads TGCGCCAGCAGCCAAGTTGGGGGGGGGCTCTACACCTTC. This gives the protein CASSQVGGGLYTF.

CDR3 DNA: TGTGCCAGCAGTATGGGACAAGACTATGGCTACACCTTC. Translating it yields CASSMGQDYGYTF. The chain employs TRBV28 and TRBJ1-2, with D perhaps matching TRBD1 (6 bases). The V gene's germline CDR1 is MDHEN and CDR2 SYDVKM. The CDR3 length is 13 residues. The V gene lost 5 bases and the J gene lost 3 bases, with 10 bases spanning the gap.